The entry below gives a single T cell receptor (beta chain) sequence along with its context. The data derive from a study of blood T cell repertoires in COVID-19. In the study overall: Samples representing acute and convalescent COVID-19 were sourced from the United States, Italy and Spain. T cells, B-cell-depleted T cells, or PBMCs provided the cDNA or gDNA that served as material.

Data came from immunoSEQ multiplex PCR; TCRdb stores just in-frame clones and leaves some out. The profile shows 150,000 to 200,000 clones, 92% of them singletons. Enrolled during active infection, Seattle patients were then followed longitudinally. Germline CDR1 is SGHRS and CDR2 is YFSETQ. Trimming shortened V by 0 bases and J by 8 bases, and 20 bases separated the two germline ends. The CDR3 totals 16 residues. Input material: peripheral blood. The chain has TRBV5-1 and TRBJ1-2; D gene unclear. The source is a man aged 25 to 40 with COVID-19, enrolled during active disease. CDR3 amino acids: CASSLAVGDEPGGYTF. The DNA for the CDR3 is TGCGCCAGCAGCTTGGCGGTGGGAGATGAGCCTGGGGGCTACACCTTC.